The 18 T cell receptor beta chains in this list originate from one sample, sequenced in a study of cytomegalovirus exposure and HLA in healthy donors. Primers for the PCR totalled 60 Vbeta and 13 Jbeta. Repertoires were generated with immunoSEQ multiplex PCR, while TCRdb's copy carries only in-frame clones and drops some. Its table records approximately 200,000 clones. The specimen was PBMCs. The receptors derive from a boy between 10 and 17 years old in good health and CMV-seronegative.

The DNA of the CDR3 is TGCAGCGCCAAACAGGGCACCGACTCCTACAATGAGCAGTTCTTC. Residues: CSAKQGTDSYNEQFF. J is TRBJ2-1 and V is TRBV29-1; TRBD1 is a possible D gene (6 bases). The germline V gene encodes CDR1 SQVTM and CDR2 ANQGSEA. This CDR3 has 15 amino acids. V lost 7 bases and J lost 0, with 16 bases in between.

J is TRBJ2-1 and V is TRBV30; 7 positions match TRBD2. There are 16 residues in the CDR3. V gave up 4 bases and J gave up 8 bases; unmatched junction bases: 17. The germline gives CDR1 GTSNPN, CDR2 SVGIG (reference sequence). DNA for the CDR3: TGTGCCTGGACCATGCTTGGCGGGGGACTTTGGGATGAGCAGTTCTTC. Protein sequence: CAWTMLGGGLWDEQFF.

The gene calls are TRBV11-2 and TRBJ2-2; 7 bases fit TRBD1. The CDR3 totals 14 residues. J gave up 3 bases and V 3 bases, and 1 base lay outside the gene matches. Germline lookup yields CDR1 SGHAT and CDR2 FQNNGV. The CDR3 sequence: CASSFQGDTGELFF. DNA of the CDR3: TGTGCCAGCAGCTTTCAGGGGGACACCGGGGAGCTGTTTTTT.

The rearrangement uses TRBV7-6 and TRBJ2-1, with 8 bases matching TRBD2. The CDR3 has 15 amino acids. V shed 5 bases and J 6 bases; nucleotides not matched to a gene: 9. The germline V gene has CDR1 SGHVS and CDR2 FNYEAQ. CDR3 sequence (DNA): TGTGCCAGCAGCCGGGTAGCGGGGCAACTCAATGAGCAGTTCTTC. It yields the protein CASSRVAGQLNEQFF.

The chain joins TRBV20-1 to TRBJ1-5; D is ambiguous. Per the germline V gene, CDR1 is DFQATT and CDR2 is SNEGSKA (reference sequence). The germline V and J ends were trimmed by 4 bases and 4 bases, with 2 bases remaining between them. This CDR3 has 10 amino acids. DNA for the CDR3: TGCAGTGCTACAAATCAGCCCCAGCATTTT. Translated, it gives CSATNQPQHF.

The chain joins TRBV21-1 to TRBJ2-5; the table's D call, TRBD1, was not checked against the DNA. Matching the DNA end better, TRBJ2-7 makes the J call doubtful. TRBV21-1 is an annotated pseudogene. CDR3 size: 16 residues. In DNA, the CDR3 is TGTGCCAGCAGCAAAGCGTGTCCAGGGGGCATCTACGAGCAGTACTTC. Amino acid sequence: CASSKACPGGIYEQYF.

The J gene is TRBJ2-7, the V gene TRBV25-1; TRBD2 aligns across 11 bases. The germline gives CDR1 MGHDK, CDR2 SYGVNS. This CDR3 spans 14 amino acids. V lost 8 bases to trimming and J lost 4 bases; unmatched junction nucleotides: 7. The CDR3 nucleotides are TGTGCCAGCCAGGGGACTAGCGGACAATACGAGCAGTACTTC. Its translation: CASQGTSGQYEQYF.

V gene TRBV2 combines with J gene TRBJ2-2, with 14 bases lining up with TRBD2. This CDR3 contains 17 residues. The junction had 5 bases not matched to a gene; V was cut back by 2 bases and J by 6 bases. From germline, CDR1 is SNHLY and CDR2 FYNNEI. The CDR3 loop is CASSERLAGGRAGELFF. As DNA, the CDR3 is TGTGCCAGCAGTGAAAGACTAGCGGGGGGGCGGGCCGGGGAGCTGTTTTTT.

J is TRBJ1-1 and V is TRBV19; D is possibly TRBD1 (6 bases). The CDR3 totals 14 residues. V shed 5 bases and J shed 1 base, with 11 bases lying between them. Germline assignment: CDR1 LNHDA and CDR2 SQIVND (reference sequence). The CDR3 DNA follows: TGTGCCAGTAGTGTTAACAGGGAGAACACTGAAGCTTTCTTT. Translating it yields CASSVNRENTEAFF.

The chain uses TRBV2 and TRBJ1-1; D possibly corresponds to TRBD1 (5 bases). Germline V gene data show CDR1 as SNHLY and CDR2 as FYNNEI. The CDR3 is 16 amino acids. V was cut by 1 base and J by 1 base, with 13 bases left in between. The CDR3 loop reads CASSEVQQASNTEAFF. The CDR3 DNA reads as TGTGCCAGCAGTGAAGTCCAACAGGCCTCGAACACTGAAGCTTTCTTT.

The genes are TRBV7-2 and TRBJ2-3; no firm D call. V gave up 3 bases and J gave up 3 bases, with 13 bases separating them. CDR1 and CDR2 from the germline V gene are SGHTA and FQGNSA. The CDR3 totals 15 residues. The CDR3 region is CASSFPGSRTDTQYF. The CDR3 coding sequence is TGTGCCAGCAGCTTCCCAGGCAGTCGGACAGATACGCAGTATTTT. The variable domain in full, with the rest retrieved from reference TRBV7-2 and TRBJ2-3, is GAGVSQSPSNKVTEKGKDVELRCDPISGHTALYWYRQSLGQGLEFLIYFQGNSAPDKSGLPSDRFSAERTGGSVSTLTIQRTQQEDSAVYLCASSFPGSRTDTQYFGPGTRLTVL.

J is TRBJ1-2 and V is TRBV6-1; D is perhaps TRBD1 (6 bases). V dropped 4 bases and J dropped 8 bases, with 17 bases sitting between them. CDR3 length: 14 amino acids. Germline assignment: CDR1 MNHNS and CDR2 SASEGT. CDR3 region: CASSGRAGAEGYTF. CDR3 in DNA: TGTGCCAGCAGTGGGCGGGCAGGGGCGGAGGGCTACACCTTC.

V and J are TRBV29-1 and TRBJ1-3; 7 positions match TRBD1. CDR3 size: 13 residues. Germline V CDR1 and CDR2: SQVTM, ANQGSEA. V was pared by 7 bases and J by 4 bases, with 7 bases of the junction left unmatched. The CDR3 coding sequence is TGCAGCGCCCGGACAGGATCGGGAAACACCATATATTTT. It specifies CSARTGSGNTIYF.

The V call is TRBV27, the J call TRBJ1-2; 8 nucleotides line up with TRBD1. CDR3 size: 12 residues. With 5 bases clipped from V and 4 bases from J, the junction kept 0 bases outside the gene matches. Germline CDR1 is MNHEY and CDR2 is SMNVEV (reference sequence). The CDR3 DNA is TGTGCCAGCAGTGACAGGGGCTATGGCTACACCTTC. It codes for CASSDRGYGYTF.

The chain has TRBV21-1 and TRBJ2-3; the table's D gene call, TRBD2, was not cross checked with the DNA. TRBV21-1 is shown as a pseudogene. This CDR3 is built from 18 residues. DNA of the CDR3: TGTGCCAGCCGGACTAGCGGGGGGCACCCCCCCTACACAGATACGCAGTATTTT. Translating gives CASRTSGGHPPYTDTQYF.

The rearrangement links TRBV28 to TRBJ2-1; D gene uncertain. Trimming took off 2 bases at V and 9 bases at J, with 14 bases between the two ends. CDR3 size: 14 residues. Germline CDR1 is MDHEN and CDR2 is SYDVKM. CDR3 amino acids: CASSLEVSRFEQFF. DNA for the CDR3: TGTGCCAGCAGTTTAGAAGTTTCCCGGTTTGAGCAGTTCTTC.

V is TRBV11-2 and J is TRBJ2-5; tentatively, D is TRBD1 (6 bases). In germline, CDR1 is SGHAT, CDR2 FQNNGV. The V end was cut by 1 base, the J end by 1 base, with 10 bases between. The CDR3 covers 15 residues. CDR3 loop: CASSLGLGGQETQYF. CDR3 bases: TGTGCCAGCAGCTTAGGATTAGGGGGCCAAGAGACCCAGTACTTC. Full variable domain (missing parts from reference TRBV11-2 and TRBJ2-5): EAGVAQSPRYKIIEKRQSVAFWCNPISGHATLYWYQQILGQGPKLLIQFQNNGVVDDSQLPKDRFSAERLKGVDSTLKIQPAKLEDSAVYLCASSLGLGGQETQYFGPGTRLLVL.

The chain has TRBV27 and TRBJ2-5; D is unclear. Germline loops: CDR1 MNHEY, CDR2 SMNVEV (reference sequence). Trimming removed 4 bases from V and 5 bases from J, with 20 bases in between. The CDR3 spans 16 residues. The CDR3 bases are TGTGCCAGCAGTTCTTATGGCCTCCACACATCGGAGACCCAGTACTTC. This translates into CASSSYGLHTSETQYF.